Each of the 26 T cell receptor beta chains below was sequenced from the same sample in a study of OX40 agonist ivuxolimab in advanced cancers. The data were produced by immunoSEQ multiplex PCR, yet TCRdb's version contains in-frame clones alone and is incomplete. In the table there are tens of thousands of clones, approximately 88% of which are singletons. Specimen: CD4+ or CD8+ T cells sorted from blood, collected in a trial of the OX40 agonist ivuxolimab. The receptor set was obtained from an adult with an advanced solid tumor such as melanoma, head and neck, liver or kidney cancer.

V gene TRBV9 combines with J gene TRBJ2-7; 9 nucleotides match TRBD2. Trimming cost V 0 bases and J 2 bases; bases outside gene matches: 3. The CDR3 totals 15 residues. Germline V gene lookup returns CDR1 SGDLS and CDR2 YYNGEE. The CDR3 nucleotides read TGTGCCAGCAGCGTAGGGGCTAGCGGGGCCTACGAGCAGTACTTC. Amino acids: CASSVGASGAYEQYF.

The chain combines TRBV5-4 with TRBJ1-2, with TRBD1 identical over 9 bases. In germline, CDR1 is SGHNT, CDR2 YYREEE (reference sequence). This CDR3 contains 16 residues. The ends lost 0 bases at V and 2 bases at J; junction bases unmatched: 5. As DNA, the CDR3 is TGTGCCAGCAGCTTGGTTCTCGGGACAGGGAACTATGGCTACACCTTC. Translating gives CASSLVLGTGNYGYTF.

This chain uses TRBV4-2 with TRBJ1-1; D not certain. Trimming pared 0 bases from V and 3 bases from J, leaving 5 bases between. The CDR3 loop spans 13 amino acids. The germline V gene encodes CDR1 LGHNA and CDR2 YNFKEQ. Written as DNA, the CDR3 is TGTGCCAGCAGCCAAGATTGGGACACTGAAGCTTTCTTT. It translates to CASSQDWDTEAFF.

The chain has TRBV11-3 and TRBJ2-7; weak D call: TRBD2 (6 bases). V was pared by 5 bases and J by 1 base, with 9 bases between. CDR3 length equals 13 residues. Germline loops: CDR1 SGHNT, CDR2 YENEEA. The CDR3 DNA reads as TGTGCCAGCAGCCGGGACTTGTCCTACGAGCAGTACTTC. Its protein product is CASSRDLSYEQYF. Together with reference TRBV11-3 and TRBJ2-7, the CDR3 gives the full variable domain: EAGVVQSPRYKIIEKKQPVAFWCNPISGHNTLYWYLQNLGQGPELLIRYENEEAVDDSQLPKDRFSAERLKGVDSTLKIQPAELGDSAVYLCASSRDLSYEQYFGPGTRLTVT.

V is TRBV14 and J is TRBJ2-1; 9 positions agree with TRBD2. V gave up 2 bases and J gave up 4 bases; unmatched junction bases: 3. The germline V gene encodes CDR1 SGHDN and CDR2 FVKESK. The CDR3 runs 15 residues. CDR3 sequence: CASSQSSGGYNEQFF. For the CDR3, the DNA is TGTGCCAGCAGCCAAAGTAGCGGGGGATACAATGAGCAGTTCTTC.

The chain recombines TRBV4-3 with TRBJ2-7; no clear D. The V and J ends lost 1 base and 2 bases respectively, with 6 bases between them. This CDR3 contains 13 residues. Germline CDR1 and CDR2: LGHNA and YSLEER. In DNA form, the CDR3 reads TGCGCCAGCAGCCAAGTCTATGCCTACGAGCAGTACTTC. Its translation: CASSQVYAYEQYF.

This chain links TRBV11-2 with TRBJ2-7; 8 bases align to TRBD1. The germline V gene has CDR1 SGHAT and CDR2 FQNNGV. The CDR3 runs to 15 residues. Unmatched junction bases numbered 5, after V lost 4 bases and J lost 0 bases. CDR3 DNA: TGTGCCAGCAGCTCCAGTACAGGGGGCTCCTACGAGCAGTACTTC. Protein sequence: CASSSSTGGSYEQYF.

The chain couples TRBV4-1 to TRBJ2-7; 9 nucleotides line up with TRBD1. Germline CDR1 MGHRA, CDR2 YSYEKL. CDR3 length: 17 residues. The V and J ends lost 5 bases and 2 bases, in that order; junction bases with no gene match: 13. CDR3: CASSSIRDRVWTYEQYF. As DNA, the CDR3 is TGCGCCAGCAGCTCTATCCGGGACAGGGTTTGGACCTACGAGCAGTACTTC.

The chain is built from TRBV30 and TRBJ2-7; D is ambiguous. From germline, CDR1 is GTSNPN and CDR2 SVGIG (reference sequence). Trimming took 1 base from V and 3 from J, leaving 4 bases between them. The CDR3 runs to 11 residues. The CDR3 loop is CAWSEVYEQYF. CDR3 DNA: TGTGCCTGGAGTGAGGTCTACGAGCAGTACTTC.

CDR3 amino acids: CASSKRQGLTEAFF. CDR3 coding DNA: TGTGCCAGCAGCAAAAGACAGGGACTTACTGAAGCTTTCTTT. This rearrangement joins TRBV9 to TRBJ1-1; 7 nucleotides agree with TRBD1. V gave up 4 bases and J gave up 5 bases; unmatched junction bases: 8. Looked up from germline, CDR1 is SGDLS and CDR2 is YYNGEE. This CDR3 contains 14 residues.

The chain recombines TRBV1 with TRBJ2-1. TRBV1 is described as a pseudogene. This CDR3 spans 14 amino acids. CDR3 in amino acids: CTSSRGQPGDEQFF. The CDR3, as DNA: TGCACCAGCAGCCGCGGACAGCCGGGGGATGAGCAGTTCTTC.

This sequence joins TRBV7-9 and TRBJ1-2, with D unclear. The CDR3 covers 12 residues. Germline CDR1 is SEHNR and CDR2 is FQNEAQ (reference sequence). Trimming removed 2 bases from V and 5 bases from J, with 6 bases in between. The CDR3 region has the DNA TGTGCCAGCAGCTTAACAGCATATGGCTACACCTTC. Protein sequence: CASSLTAYGYTF.

This clone has a single count. The chain recombines TRBV15 with TRBJ2-5, with 7 bases matching TRBD2. This CDR3 region has 12 residues. The germline CDR1 and CDR2 sequences are LNHNV and YYDKDF (reference sequence). The ends lost 5 bases at V and 3 bases at J; junction bases unmatched: 0. CDR3: CATSGGEETQYF. Written as DNA, the CDR3 is TGTGCCACCAGCGGGGGGGAAGAGACCCAGTACTTC.

In this sample, this clone turned up a few times. The chain carries TRBV7-7 and TRBJ2-5, with TRBD2 matching over 9 bases. Unmatched junction bases numbered 9, after V lost 5 bases and J lost 5 bases. Germline lookup yields CDR1 SSHAT and CDR2 FNYEAQ (reference sequence). CDR3 length: 15 residues. The CDR3 sequence: CASSAGGVEVETQYF. Here the CDR3 DNA reads TGTGCCAGCAGCGCGGGGGGGGTTGAGGTTGAGACCCAGTACTTC.

This chain connects TRBV5-5 to TRBJ2-2, with 7 bases lining up with TRBD1. This CDR3 is 15 amino acids long. From germline, CDR1 is SGHKS and CDR2 YYEKEE (reference sequence). The junction had 3 bases not matched to a gene; V was cut back by 3 bases and J by 1 base. CDR3 sequence (DNA): TGTGCCAGCAGCTCCCAGGGGGAGAACACCGGGGAGCTGTTTTTT. It yields the protein CASSSQGENTGELFF.

J is TRBJ1-1 and V is TRBV5-1; a possible D gene is TRBD1 (5 bases). V lost 4 bases to trimming and J lost 6 bases, with 16 bases between them. Looked up from germline, CDR1 is SGHRS and CDR2 is YFSETQ. CDR3 length: 14 amino acids. The DNA of the CDR3 is TGCGCCAGCAGCGCCGACGGCGGAGGGGCTGAAGCTTTCTTT. Its protein is CASSADGGGAEAFF. Combining the CDR3 with reference TRBV5-1 and TRBJ1-1 gives the whole variable domain KAGVTQTPRYLIKTRGQQVTLSCSPISGHRSVSWYQQTPGQGLQFLFEYFSETQRNKGNFPGRFSGRQFSNSRSEMNVSTLELGDSALYLCASSADGGGAEAFFGQGTRLTVV.

This clone was detected a few times. CDR3 bases: TGCGCCAGCAGCCAGAGCAGGTGGAGCTCCTACGAGCAGTACTTC. Translated: CASSQSRWSSYEQYF. This sequence joins TRBV5-1 and TRBJ2-7; D is uncertain. The V and J ends lost 4 bases and 0 bases respectively, with 14 bases between them. Per germline, CDR1 SGHRS and CDR2 YFSETQ. The length of the CDR3 is 15 residues.

The chain combines TRBV5-1 with TRBJ2-3, with 7 bases aligning to TRBD2. CDR3 length: 13 amino acids. Germline V gene lookup returns CDR1 SGHRS and CDR2 YFSETQ. The trim removed 5 bases at V and 0 bases at J, leaving 0 bases unmatched. CDR3 in DNA: TGCGCCAGCAGGCGGGGGAGCACAGATACGCAGTATTTT. This encodes CASRRGSTDTQYF.

This clone was counted between two and nine times. The chain uses TRBV5-1 and TRBJ1-3, with TRBD1 as a possible D gene (5 bases). This CDR3 contains 15 residues. Germline CDR1 is SGHRS and CDR2 is YFSETQ. Trimming took off 4 bases at V and 7 bases at J, with 18 bases between the two ends. The CDR3 DNA follows: TGCGCCAGCAGCAGTACAGGTGATCTGGACAACACCATATATTTT. Translating it yields CASSSTGDLDNTIYF.

The genes are TRBV11-2 and TRBJ1-2; a weak D match, TRBD1 (6 bases). This CDR3 region has 17 residues. V lost 1 base, J lost 6 bases, and 21 bases lay in between. Germline V lookup: CDR1 SGHAT, CDR2 FQNNGV. Written as DNA, the CDR3 is TGTGCCAGCAGCTTAGCAGTACCACGACTACAGGGTGATGGCTACACCTTC. Amino acid sequence: CASSLAVPRLQGDGYTF.

The V call is TRBV2, the J call TRBJ1-2; 7 bases are a match to TRBD1. This CDR3 spans 13 amino acids. CDR1 and CDR2 (germline): SNHLY, FYNNEI. After removal of 6 bases from V and 4 bases from J, the junction contained 5 bases not matched to a gene. CDR3 nucleotide sequence: TGTGCCAGCAGGAGCACAGGGGCCTATGGCTACACCTTC. This gives the protein CASRSTGAYGYTF.

This chain uses TRBV7-7 with TRBJ2-2; TRBD2 agrees at 9 bases. The germline V gene has CDR1 SSHAT and CDR2 FNYEAQ (reference sequence). The length of the CDR3 is 18 residues. With V trimmed by 5 bases and J by 1 base, 11 bases remained unmatched. CDR3 amino acids: CASSERLAGTWNTGELFF. As DNA, the CDR3 is TGTGCCAGCAGCGAACGGCTAGCGGGGACATGGAACACCGGGGAGCTGTTTTTT.

V usage is TRBV7-8 and J usage is TRBJ2-3; 14 nucleotides match TRBD2. The CDR3 length is 16 residues. Germline V CDR1 and CDR2: SGHVS, FQNEAQ. V lost 2 bases and J lost 6; bases outside the gene matches: 4. The DNA for the CDR3 is TGTGCCAGCAGCTTACGGACTAGCGGGGGGAAGGATACGCAGTATTTT. The encoded protein is CASSLRTSGGKDTQYF. The variable domain in full, with the rest retrieved from reference TRBV7-8 and TRBJ2-3, is GAGVSQSPRYKVAKRGQDVALRCDPISGHVSLFWYQQALGQGPEFLTYFQNEAQLDKSGLPSDRFFAERPEGSVSTLKIQRTQQEDSAVYLCASSLRTSGGKDTQYFGPGTRLTVL.

This clone was counted once. The V call is TRBV7-9, the J call TRBJ1-4; D gene ambiguous. Deletions cut 3 bases from V and 2 bases from J, with 16 bases between. The CDR3 extends over 17 amino acids. The V gene's germline CDR1 is SEHNR and CDR2 FQNEAQ (reference sequence). CDR3 loop: CASSLGSGAVTNEKLFF. For the CDR3, the DNA is TGTGCCAGCAGCTTGGGTAGTGGAGCGGTGACTAATGAAAAACTGTTTTTT.

In its sample, this clone was seen once. The chain is built from TRBV4-1 and TRBJ1-2, with 8 bases fitting TRBD1. The ends lost 6 bases at V and 3 bases at J; junction bases unmatched: 9. This CDR3 comprises 15 residues. Germline-derived CDR1 and CDR2 are MGHRA and YSYEKL. The CDR3 DNA follows: TGCGCCAGCAGACCCTGGACAGGGAAAGACTATGGCTACACCTTC. Translation gives CASRPWTGKDYGYTF.

This sequence joins TRBV21-1 and TRBJ1-6; whether TRBD1, the table's D call, matches the DNA was not checked. TRBV21-1 is noted as a pseudogene. CDR3 length equals 15 residues. CDR3 region: CASSRGTAFNSPLHF. The CDR3 DNA follows: TGTGCCAGCAGCAGAGGGACAGCCTTTAATTCACCCCTCCACTTT.